A selection of T cell receptor beta chains follows, all from one sample in a study of T cells in Graves' hyperthyroidism and ophthalmopathy. TCRdb called the multiplex PCR reads again in MiXCR, with one record for every CDR3 protein. The table includes 300,000 or so distinct CDR3 sequences, around a sixth detected once. The sample taken for sequencing was blood. Receptors were obtained from a woman in her 50s with Graves' hyperthyroidism. Both conserved end residues are part of each CDR3. D genes are given only for firm matches. Size tells how often a clone was seen (once, few, many) or the class of an expanded clone, and some rows leave it out.

>TRBV20-1|.|TRBJ2-7|.
CSARSPVLRGEQYF
TGCAGTGCTAGATCGCCAGTCCTACGCGGAGAGCAGTACTTC
>TRBV5-4|few|TRBJ1-1|.
CASSEVAGGNTEAFF
TGTGCCAGCAGCGAGGTTGCGGGGGGTAATACTGAAGCTTTCTTT
>TRBV7-2|.|TRBJ2-2|.
CASSLDWGEPGELFF
TGTGCCAGCAGCTTAGATTGGGGGGAACCCGGGGAGCTGTTTTTT
>TRBV14|.|TRBJ2-3|.
CASSQGLALTQYF
TGTGCCAGCAGCCAAGGACTTGCCCTTACGCAGTATTTT
>TRBV7-2|few|TRBJ2-1|TRBD2
CASSSRLAGDQFF
TGTGCCAGCAGCTCCAGACTAGCGGGAGATCAGTTCTTC
>TRBV5-5|.|TRBJ2-3|TRBD1
CASSLMGQGVDTQYF
TGTGCCAGCAGCTTGATGGGACAGGGAGTAGATACGCAGTATTTT
>TRBV2|.|TRBJ1-2|.
CASKRMDYGYTF
TGTGCCAGCAAGCGAATGGACTATGGCTACACCTTC
>TRBV3-1|.|TRBJ2-3|.
CASSQEWTLGTDTQYF
TGTGCCAGCAGCCAAGAATGGACCCTTGGCACAGATACGCAGTATTTT
>TRBV7-8|.|TRBJ2-7|TRBD2
CASSLRTSSYEQYF
TGTGCCAGCAGCTTACGGACTAGTTCCTACGAGCAGTACTTC
>TRBV5-1|.|TRBJ1-4|.
CASSLGGSNEKLFF
TGCGCCAGCAGCTTGGGGGGGAGTAATGAAAAACTGTTTTTT
>TRBV29-1|many|TRBJ2-5|.
CSVEMRAGTRETQYF
TGCAGCGTTGAAATGAGGGCAGGGACGAGGGAGACCCAGTACTTC
>TRBV6-1|.|TRBJ2-1|TRBD1
CASSSGQAYNEQFF
TGTGCCAGCAGTAGCGGACAGGCATACAATGAGCAGTTCTTC
>TRBV12-3/TRBV12-4|.|TRBJ2-2|.
CASSLSGGSTGELFF
TGTGCCAGCAGTTTAAGTGGGGGGTCCACCGGGGAGCTGTTTTTT
>TRBV6-5|.|TRBJ1-6|.
CASNYSTQGSGSPLHF
TGTGCCAGCAATTACTCCACACAGGGCTCCGGATCACCCCTCCACTTT
>TRBV6-5|few|TRBJ1-2|.
CASSSRASSGYTF
TGTGCCAGCAGTTCGCGGGCCTCCTCTGGCTACACCTTC
>TRBV7-8|.|TRBJ2-7|.
CASSLARTDPGQYF
TGTGCCAGCAGCTTAGCGCGGACGGACCCGGGGCAGTACTTC
>TRBV18|many|TRBJ2-3|.
CASSTGQTDTQYF
TGTGCCAGCTCAACTGGACAGACAGATACGCAGTATTTT
>TRBV27|.|TRBJ1-6|.
CASSPAGARSPLHF
TGTGCCAGCAGTCCAGCAGGGGCGAGGTCACCCCTCCACTTT
>TRBV14|few|TRBJ2-7|.
CASSQQYEQYF
TGTGCCAGCAGCCAACAATACGAGCAGTACTTC
>TRBV28|many|TRBJ2-1|.
CASSSAYNEQFF
TGTGCCAGCAGTTCTGCATACAATGAGCAGTTCTTC
>TRBV2|many|TRBJ1-4|.
CASSVRDGKLFF
TGTGCCAGCAGTGTCCGCGACGGAAAACTGTTTTTT
>TRBV27|many|TRBJ2-3|.
CASSVLRTDTQYF
TGTGCCAGCAGTGTTCTAAGAACGGATACGCAGTATTTT
>TRBV7-9|few|TRBJ1-5|.
CASSPSGASWPQHF
TGTGCCAGCAGCCCATCAGGGGCCTCATGGCCCCAGCATTTT
>TRBV4-2|.|TRBJ1-5|.
CASSQGTAGGPQHF
TGTGCCAGCAGCCAAGGGACGGCCGGGGGGCCCCAGCATTTT
>TRBV2|many|TRBJ1-2|.
CASKIEANYGYTF
TGTGCCAGCAAAATTGAGGCGAACTATGGCTACACCTTC
>TRBV18|few|TRBJ2-2|.
CASSPLKYRDIVITGELFF
TGTGCCAGCTCACCATTGAAGTACAGGGACATAGTGATTACCGGGGAGCTGTTTTTT